The text below deals with one T cell receptor beta chain. Antigen specificity is unknown. This entry comes from a study of PD-L1 blockade in urothelial cancer. Study background: When blood samples were assessed, the median T cell count was around 140,000.

Sample time point: peripheral blood 6 weeks after treatment start. This CDR3 contains 13 residues. Trimming took 10 bases from V and 8 from J; bases not matched to a gene: 6. From germline, CDR1 is ENHRY and CDR2 SYGVKD. Assay used: immunoSEQ multiplex PCR; TCRdb lists only in-frame clones, some missing. The sample shows about 44,000 clones, around 90% of them seen only once. Findings and limits, study-wide: When measured at 3 weeks, tumor-associated blood clones expanded more in durable-benefit patients.

The rearrangement joins TRBV10-3 to TRBJ2-1; the match to TRBD2 covers 12 bases. This clonotype was obtained from a man between 70 and 80 years old with urothelial cancer. The sequenced sample was PBMCs, obtained around atezolizumab (anti-PD-L1) treatment. Written as DNA, the CDR3 is TGTGCCAGTACTAGCGGGAGGCCCGATGAGCAGTTCTTC. This encodes CASTSGRPDEQFF.